This TCR beta chain was identified in a study of a mutant IDH1 vaccine in newly diagnosed glioma. Study as a whole: The study started vaccination 4-6 weeks after radiotherapy alone, or with temozolomide cycles.

About this clone itself: Its antigen remains unidentified.

The study's findings and limits: It was roughly 93% of patients that developed vaccine-induced immune responses.

The time point here: week 5, during vaccination. It was 300 ug of mutant IDH1 20-mer peptide that made up each vaccine dose, given with topical imiquimod. New astrocytomas of WHO grade 3 or 4 that were IDH1-mutant and ATRX-lost were found in the donors. V gave up 0 bases and J gave up 3 bases, with 6 bases separating them. The CDR3 contains 13 residues. Germline V gene data show CDR1 as MNHNS and CDR2 as SASEGT. Clones were sequenced by immunoSEQ multiplex PCR, and TCRdb holds only the in-frame ones, with some missing. The data contain approximately 32,000 clones, approximately 50% of them singletons.

The material sequenced was PBMCs, taken from a glioma patient whose treatment included an IDH1 peptide vaccine. This clonotype originated in a woman under 30 with glioma. The genes are TRBV6-1 and TRBJ2-7; no definite D call. The CDR3 sequence is CASSEALVYEQYF. Written as DNA, the CDR3 is TGTGCCAGCAGTGAAGCACTCGTCTACGAGCAGTACTTC.